This T cell receptor beta chain came from a study of T cell changes during pregnancy in multiple sclerosis. Clones were sequenced by immunoSEQ multiplex PCR, and TCRdb holds only the in-frame ones, with some missing. The sample records around 40,000 clones, 85% to 90% being singletons. This CDR3 region has 13 residues. V lost 0 bases and J lost 14; bases outside the gene matches: 7. Germline V gene lookup returns CDR1 MNHNS and CDR2 SASEGT. The clonotype originates from a female donor with multiple sclerosis, enrolled in a pregnancy study. This material consisted of CD4+ T cells from peripheral blood mononuclear cells, taken in the first trimester of pregnancy. This sequence joins TRBV6-1 and TRBJ2-3; 8 nucleotides agree with TRBD2. CDR3 residues: CASSEASGTRAYF. In nucleotides, the CDR3 is TGTGCCAGCAGTGAAGCATCCGGGACTAGGGCGTATTTT.